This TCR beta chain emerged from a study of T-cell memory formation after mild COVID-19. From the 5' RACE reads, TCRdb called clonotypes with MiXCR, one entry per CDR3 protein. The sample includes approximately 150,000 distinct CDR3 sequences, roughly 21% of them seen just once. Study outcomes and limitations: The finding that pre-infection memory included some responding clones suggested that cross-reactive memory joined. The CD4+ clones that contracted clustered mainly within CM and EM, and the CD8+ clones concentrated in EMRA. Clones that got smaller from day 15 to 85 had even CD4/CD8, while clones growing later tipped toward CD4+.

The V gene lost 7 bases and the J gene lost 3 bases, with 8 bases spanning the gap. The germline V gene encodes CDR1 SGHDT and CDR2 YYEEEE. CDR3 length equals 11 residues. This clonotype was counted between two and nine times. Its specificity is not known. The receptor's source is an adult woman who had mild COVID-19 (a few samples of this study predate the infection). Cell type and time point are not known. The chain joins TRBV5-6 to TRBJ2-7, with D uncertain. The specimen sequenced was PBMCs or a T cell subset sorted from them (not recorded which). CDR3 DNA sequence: TGTGCCAGCCAACTATTCTACGAGCAGTACTTC. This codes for CASQLFYEQYF.